The text below deals with one T cell receptor (beta chain). Trimming left V 1 base short and J 0 bases short, with 11 bases between. This CDR3 is 16 amino acids long. Germline V gene lookup returns CDR1 MGHDK and CDR2 SYGVNS. This specimen belongs to a study of blood T cell repertoires in COVID-19. Data came from immunoSEQ multiplex PCR; TCRdb stores just in-frame clones and leaves some out. The sample carries roughly 88,000 clones, 85% to 95% recorded once. V and J are TRBV25-1 and TRBJ2-3; D is undetermined. The source material was peripheral blood. The receptor was isolated from a woman between 50 and 59 years old in a cohort sampled during active COVID-19. The DNA of the CDR3 is TGTGCCAGCAGTGAATTTACAGCAAGGAGCACAGATACGCAGTATTTT. This encodes CASSEFTARSTDTQYF.